This entry is about one T cell receptor beta chain. Profiled with immunoSEQ multiplex PCR; TCRdb holds only in-frame clones, not every one. The sample gives about 240,000 clones, 84% of which show up once; less than 4.5% is in the top ten. This entry is derived from a study of blood T cell repertoires in COVID-19. Sequenced: peripheral blood. The origin of this receptor is a man in his fifties or sixties with acute or convalescent COVID-19.

The CDR3 spells CASRRGSLSSPLHF. CDR3 coding DNA: TGTGCCAGTAGGAGAGGGAGTCTGAGTTCACCCCTCCACTTT. The chain links TRBV19 to TRBJ1-6, with D unresolved. This CDR3 comprises 14 residues. Trimming left V 6 bases short and J 9 bases short, with 15 bases between. Germline CDR1 LNHDA, CDR2 SQIVND (reference sequence).